These 22 T cell receptor beta chains were all obtained from the same sample, sequenced in a study of T cells in localized non-small cell lung cancer. This table comes from immunoSEQ multiplex PCR, and its TCRdb copy is limited to in-frame clones, with some not included. In the table there are fewer than 95,000 clones, approximately 91% of which are singletons. Sequences were derived from PBMCs, sampled before any cancer treatment. These receptors were taken from a woman aged 40-69 years with stage II squamous cell lung carcinoma.

This sequence joins TRBV6-4 and TRBJ1-2; the D is unclear. Trimming stripped 4 bases from V and 2 bases from J, with 8 bases between. This CDR3 contains 13 residues. Germline V lookup: CDR1 MRHNA, CDR2 SNTAGT. CDR3 bases: TGTGCCAGCAGTGTAGGCAGCAACTATGGCTACACCTTC. Translating gives CASSVGSNYGYTF.

The chain uses TRBV10-3 and TRBJ2-7, with 10 bases aligning to TRBD1. After removal of 2 bases from V and 7 bases from J, the junction contained 5 bases not matched to a gene. Per the germline V gene, CDR1 is ENHRY and CDR2 is SYGVKD. The CDR3 totals 14 residues. The CDR3 nucleotides read TGTGCCATCAGTGAGAGGGGGACAGGGGATGAGCAGTACTTC. It is translated as CAISERGTGDEQYF.

This clone came up once. The junction departs from the called germline gene at one end, perhaps through a read error. The rearrangement uses TRBV7-7 and TRBJ2-7; D remains ambiguous. Germline V gene lookup returns CDR1 SSHAT and CDR2 FNYEAQ (reference sequence). The CDR3 is 13 amino acids. The CDR3 DNA reads as TGTGCTAGCAGCGCTGGGATGCTGGGGGAGCAGTACTTC. It is translated as CASSAGMLGEQYF.

This chain joins TRBV28 and TRBJ2-5; weak D call: TRBD1 (6 bases). The CDR3 extends over 15 amino acids. V shed 5 bases and J shed 5 bases, with 18 bases lying between them. In germline, CDR1 is MDHEN, CDR2 SYDVKM. CDR3 in amino acids: CASSPDRRLAETQYF. The CDR3 DNA reads as TGTGCCAGCAGTCCAGACAGGAGATTAGCGGAGACCCAGTACTTC.

The chain recombines TRBV5-1 with TRBJ2-1; D is possibly TRBD2 (6 bases). Trimming removed 2 bases at V and 4 bases at J, with 10 bases between. This CDR3 has 14 amino acids. Germline lookup yields CDR1 SGHRS and CDR2 YFSETQ. The CDR3 DNA is TGCGCCAGCAGCTTAACAGCGGGTTACAATGAGCAGTTCTTC. Translation: CASSLTAGYNEQFF.

The CDR3 DNA reads as TGTGCCAGCAGTGACAGGGGGGACAATCAGCCCCAGCATTTT. Translating gives CASSDRGDNQPQHF. The rearrangement links TRBV2 to TRBJ1-5; 7 nucleotides agree with TRBD1. The CDR3 runs 14 residues. Germline loops: CDR1 SNHLY, CDR2 FYNNEI. The V gene end was trimmed by 3 bases and the J gene end by 3 bases; junction bases not matched to a gene: 2.

This rearrangement joins TRBV5-5 to TRBJ2-1; 11 bases match TRBD2. CDR1 is SGHKS, CDR2 YYEKEE, per germline (reference sequence). J gave up 8 bases and V 4 bases, and 8 bases lay outside the gene matches. The CDR3 sequence is 15 residues long. CDR3 bases: TGTGCCAGCAGCCCGGGACTAGCGGAACGGGATGAGCAGTTCTTC. As protein: CASSPGLAERDEQFF.

The V and J genes are TRBV5-1 and TRBJ1-4; 10 bases line up with TRBD1. CDR1 and CDR2 from the germline V gene are SGHRS and YFSETQ. Trimming removed 2 bases from V and 7 bases from J; junction bases left unmatched: 17. This CDR3 is built from 19 residues. The CDR3 nucleotides are TGCGCCAGCAGCTTATACCGGGACAGGGGCGCCGGACGGGGTGAAAAACTGTTTTTT. Amino acid sequence: CASSLYRDRGAGRGEKLFF.

This clone was picked up a small number of times. This chain links TRBV29-1 with TRBJ1-4; 9 bases are a match to TRBD1. J lost 2 bases, V lost 4 bases, and 2 bases had no gene match. Germline V CDR1 and CDR2: SQVTM, ANQGSEA. The CDR3 covers 14 residues. CDR3 in amino acids: CSVATGGTNEKLFF. As DNA, the CDR3 is TGCAGCGTTGCCACAGGGGGCACTAATGAAAAACTGTTTTTT.

The chain is built from TRBV11-2 and TRBJ2-1, with TRBD2 identical over 7 bases. The length of the CDR3 is 15 residues. V gave up 1 base and J gave up 9 bases; unmatched junction bases: 9. Germline CDR1 is SGHAT and CDR2 is FQNNGV. The CDR3 region has the DNA TGTGCCAGCAGCTTAGTGCTAGCGGTCGGGGGTGAGCAGTTCTTC. Amino acid sequence: CASSLVLAVGGEQFF.

The J gene is TRBJ1-1, the V gene TRBV11-2; maybe TRBD1 (6 bases). This CDR3 has 14 amino acids. Germline CDR1 SGHAT, CDR2 FQNNGV. V lost 6 bases to trimming and J lost 3 bases, with 14 bases between them. The CDR3 DNA follows: TGTGCCAGCAGATTTGACCAGGGGTACACTGAAGCTTTCTTT. Protein sequence: CASRFDQGYTEAFF.

The CDR3 nucleotides are TGTGCCAGCAGCTTTGGGGGATCGGGCTATGGCTACACCTTC. It translates to CASSFGGSGYGYTF. The chain uses TRBV7-9 and TRBJ1-2; possibly TRBD1 for D (5 bases). This CDR3 comprises 14 residues. Germline V lookup: CDR1 SEHNR, CDR2 FQNEAQ (reference sequence). The ends were cut back, 3 bases at V and 4 bases at J, with 12 bases in the middle.

The chain links TRBV9 to TRBJ2-7; D is perhaps TRBD2 (6 bases). This CDR3 comprises 13 residues. Germline CDR1 SGDLS, CDR2 YYNGEE. Trimming took off 8 bases at V and 3 bases at J, with 15 bases between the two ends. The CDR3 here is CASNVDGSYEQYF. The CDR3 DNA is TGTGCCAGTAACGTGGACGGGAGCTACGAGCAGTACTTC.

This chain connects TRBV28 to TRBJ1-2; D gene ambiguous. The length of the CDR3 is 13 residues. Trimming pared 3 bases from V and 1 base from J, leaving 6 bases between. The V gene's germline CDR1 is MDHEN and CDR2 SYDVKM. CDR3 region: CASSLALNYGYTF. The DNA for the CDR3 is TGTGCCAGCAGTTTGGCCCTTAACTATGGCTACACCTTC.

This rearrangement joins TRBV6-1 to TRBJ2-5; D tentatively reads TRBD1 or TRBD2 (5 bases each). Looked up from germline, CDR1 is MNHNS and CDR2 is SASEGT. The CDR3 is 14 amino acids. V lost 0 bases and J 4 bases, leaving 9 bases between the germline ends. The CDR3 coding sequence is TGTGCCAGCAGTGAAGCCCGGGGACCAGAGACCCAGTACTTC. Residues: CASSEARGPETQYF.

This sequence joins TRBV19 and TRBJ1-1, with 7 bases matching TRBD1. The CDR3 spans 16 residues. Germline assignment: CDR1 LNHDA and CDR2 SQIVND (reference sequence). V lost 3 bases and J lost 0; bases outside the gene matches: 7. The CDR3 here is CASSMPEGAVNTEAFF. The DNA for the CDR3 is TGTGCCAGTAGTATGCCCGAGGGGGCGGTGAACACTGAAGCTTTCTTT.

The rearrangement joins TRBV28 to TRBJ1-5; 9 nucleotides line up with TRBD1. The CDR3 loop spans 15 amino acids. V lost 5 bases to trimming and J lost 6 bases; unmatched junction nucleotides: 8. In germline, CDR1 is MDHEN, CDR2 SYDVKM. CDR3 protein: CASSPPGQGVQPQHF. For the CDR3, the DNA is TGTGCCAGCAGTCCCCCGGGACAGGGAGTTCAGCCCCAGCATTTT.

The chain is built from TRBV6-5 and TRBJ1-1, with unresolved D. V lost 5 bases to trimming and J lost 5 bases, with 15 bases between them. The CDR3 runs to 14 residues. CDR1 and CDR2 (germline): MNHEY, SVGAGI. CDR3 protein: CASSLYRTGTEAFF. DNA of the CDR3: TGTGCCAGCAGTCTATATCGGACGGGAACTGAAGCTTTCTTT.

This clone was detected only once. In DNA form, the CDR3 reads TGTGCCAGCAGTTACTCACAGGGTGTAAGCACTGAAGCTTTCTTT. Protein: CASSYSQGVSTEAFF. J is TRBJ1-1 and V is TRBV6-5, with D maybe TRBD1 (6 bases). CDR1 is MNHEY and CDR2 is SVGAGI in the germline V gene. V lost 0 bases, J lost 4 bases, and 12 bases lay in between. The CDR3 totals 15 residues.

This clone was seen a single time. The chain combines TRBV7-9 with TRBJ1-2; tentative D call: TRBD1 (5 bases). V was cut by 8 bases and J by 2 bases, with 12 bases left in between. The germline V gene encodes CDR1 SEHNR and CDR2 FQNEAQ (reference sequence). This CDR3 has 13 amino acids. In nucleotides, the CDR3 is TGTGCCAGCCTTGACAGTACCAACTATGGCTACACCTTC. It codes for CASLDSTNYGYTF.

The rearrangement links TRBV6-1 to TRBJ2-7; 7 bases are a match to TRBD2. Germline V gene sequence: CDR1 MNHNS, CDR2 SASEGT. The CDR3 sequence is 15 residues long. Trimming at V came to 6 bases and at J to 2 bases, leaving 10 bases not matched to a gene. The CDR3 here is CASRAFRGSAYEQYF. CDR3 coding DNA: TGTGCCAGCAGGGCGTTCCGCGGGAGTGCCTACGAGCAGTACTTC.

The chain carries TRBV14 and TRBJ2-1; 7 bases align to TRBD1. V was clipped by 4 bases and J by 6 bases; unmatched bases: 9. CDR1 is SGHDN and CDR2 is FVKESK in the germline V gene. This CDR3 spans 15 amino acids. Here the CDR3 reads CASSRQGFRGNEQFF. The CDR3 bases are TGTGCCAGCAGCCGACAGGGATTTAGGGGCAATGAGCAGTTCTTC.